This TCR beta chain is drawn from a study of blood T cell repertoires in COVID-19. Profiled with immunoSEQ multiplex PCR; TCRdb holds only in-frame clones, not every one. The sample lists about 360,000 clones; around 84% were seen once. The CDR3 loop spans 12 amino acids. The chain recombines TRBV12-1 with TRBJ2-3; TRBD2, as called in the table, went unchecked against the DNA. TRBV12-1 is shown as a pseudogene. Specimen: peripheral blood. This TCR was sampled from a human donor with acute or convalescent COVID-19. The donor label of this sample is uncertain. CDR3 amino acids: CASSDILAGQYF. Here the CDR3 DNA reads TGTGCCAGCAGCGATATACTAGCCGGGCAGTATTTT.